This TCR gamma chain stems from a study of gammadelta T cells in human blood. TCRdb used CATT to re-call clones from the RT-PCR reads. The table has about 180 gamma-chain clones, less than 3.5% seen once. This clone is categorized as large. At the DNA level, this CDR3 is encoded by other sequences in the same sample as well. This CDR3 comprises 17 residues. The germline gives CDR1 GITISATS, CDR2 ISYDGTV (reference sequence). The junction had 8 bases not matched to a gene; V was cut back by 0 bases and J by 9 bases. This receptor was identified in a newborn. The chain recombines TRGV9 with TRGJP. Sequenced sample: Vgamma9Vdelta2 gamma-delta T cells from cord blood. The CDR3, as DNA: TGTGCCTTGTGGGAGGTGCAGGGGGGGTTGGGCAAAAAAATCAAGGTATTT. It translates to CALWEVQGGLGKKIKVF.